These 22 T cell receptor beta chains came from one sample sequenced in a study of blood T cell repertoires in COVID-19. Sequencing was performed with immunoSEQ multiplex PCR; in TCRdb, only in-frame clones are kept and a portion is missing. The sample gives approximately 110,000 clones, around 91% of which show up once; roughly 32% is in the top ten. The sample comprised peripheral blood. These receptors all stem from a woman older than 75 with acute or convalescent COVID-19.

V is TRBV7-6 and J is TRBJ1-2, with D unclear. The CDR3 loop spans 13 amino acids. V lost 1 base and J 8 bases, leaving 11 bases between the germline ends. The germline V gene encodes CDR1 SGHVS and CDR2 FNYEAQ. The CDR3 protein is CASSLDPVSGYTF. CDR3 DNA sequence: TGTGCCAGCAGCTTAGATCCGGTATCGGGCTACACCTTC.

The CDR3 nucleotides are TGTGCCAGCTCACCACCGGGACAGTTTAATGAAAAACTGTTTTTT. Protein product: CASSPPGQFNEKLFF. The J gene is TRBJ1-4, the V gene TRBV18, with 7 nucleotides matching TRBD1. J gave up 4 bases and V 0 bases, and 2 bases lay outside the gene matches. CDR3 size: 15 residues. Per germline, CDR1 KGHSH and CDR2 LQKENI.

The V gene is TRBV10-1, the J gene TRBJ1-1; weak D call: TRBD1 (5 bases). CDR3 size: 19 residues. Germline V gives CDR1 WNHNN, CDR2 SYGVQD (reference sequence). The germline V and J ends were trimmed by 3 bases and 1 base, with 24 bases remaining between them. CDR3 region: CASSDPRGVGSPTNTEAFF. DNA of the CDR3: TGCGCCAGCAGTGACCCACGGGGGGTCGGGTCTCCGACGAACACTGAAGCTTTCTTT.

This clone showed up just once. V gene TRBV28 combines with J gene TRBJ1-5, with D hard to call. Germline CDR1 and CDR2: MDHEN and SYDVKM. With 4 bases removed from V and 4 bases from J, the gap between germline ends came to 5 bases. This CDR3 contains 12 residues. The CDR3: CASSSLNQPQHF. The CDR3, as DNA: TGTGCCAGCAGTTCCTTAAATCAGCCCCAGCATTTT.

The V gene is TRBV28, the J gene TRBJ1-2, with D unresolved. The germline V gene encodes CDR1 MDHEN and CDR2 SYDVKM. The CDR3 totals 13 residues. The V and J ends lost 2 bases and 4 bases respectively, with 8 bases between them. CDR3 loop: CASSLEQVYGYTF. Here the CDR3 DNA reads TGTGCCAGCAGTTTAGAGCAGGTCTATGGCTACACCTTC.

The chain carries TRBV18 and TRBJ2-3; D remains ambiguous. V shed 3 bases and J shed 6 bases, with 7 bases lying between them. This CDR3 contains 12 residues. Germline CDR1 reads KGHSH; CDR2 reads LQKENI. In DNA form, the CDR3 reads TGTGCCAGCTCACCGGCTGGCGATACGCAGTATTTT. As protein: CASSPAGDTQYF.

CDR3 sequence reads: CASSQSSGGAFEQFF. CDR3 DNA: TGCGCCAGCAGTCAATCGAGCGGGGGGGCTTTTGAGCAGTTCTTC. The J gene is TRBJ2-1, the V gene TRBV23-1; TRBD2 matches 10 bases. TRBV23-1 is an ORF, and what it does is uncertain. V gave up 0 bases and J gave up 9 bases; unmatched junction bases: 5. The CDR3 covers 15 residues.

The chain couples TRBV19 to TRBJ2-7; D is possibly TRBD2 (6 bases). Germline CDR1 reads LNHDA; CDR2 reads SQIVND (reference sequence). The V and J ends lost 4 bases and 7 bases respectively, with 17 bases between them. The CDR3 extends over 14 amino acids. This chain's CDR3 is CASSSGGALSEQYF. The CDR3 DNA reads TGTGCCAGTAGTAGTGGCGGGGCCCTGTCGGAGCAGTACTTC.

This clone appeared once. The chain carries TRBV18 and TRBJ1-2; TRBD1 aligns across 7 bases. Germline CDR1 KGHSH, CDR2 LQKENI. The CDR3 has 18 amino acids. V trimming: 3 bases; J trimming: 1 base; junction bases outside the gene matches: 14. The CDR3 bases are TGTGCCAGCTCACCGCTCCCCCCGTGGCAGGGGGATAACTATGGCTACACCTTC. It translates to CASSPLPPWQGDNYGYTF.

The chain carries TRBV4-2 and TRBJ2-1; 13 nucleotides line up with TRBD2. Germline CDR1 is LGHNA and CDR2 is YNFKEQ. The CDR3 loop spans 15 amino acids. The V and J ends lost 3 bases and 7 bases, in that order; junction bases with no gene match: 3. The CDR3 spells CASSHWTSGGNEQFF. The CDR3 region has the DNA TGTGCCAGCAGCCACTGGACTAGCGGGGGAAATGAGCAGTTCTTC.

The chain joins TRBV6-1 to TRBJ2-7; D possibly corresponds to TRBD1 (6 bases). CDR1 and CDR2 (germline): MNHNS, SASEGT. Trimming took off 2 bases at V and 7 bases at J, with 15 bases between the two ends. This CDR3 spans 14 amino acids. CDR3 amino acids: CASSETGHRREQYF. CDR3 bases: TGTGCCAGCAGTGAAACGGGACACCGCCGGGAGCAGTACTTC.

The CDR3 sequence is CASTRDRGAYEQYF. In DNA form, the CDR3 reads TGTGCCAGCACTAGAGACAGGGGAGCATACGAGCAGTACTTC. V and J are TRBV6-5 and TRBJ2-7; TRBD1 agrees at 8 bases. Germline CDR1 and CDR2: MNHEY and SVGAGI. The junction had 9 bases not matched to a gene; V was cut back by 7 bases and J by 4 bases. The CDR3 loop spans 14 amino acids.

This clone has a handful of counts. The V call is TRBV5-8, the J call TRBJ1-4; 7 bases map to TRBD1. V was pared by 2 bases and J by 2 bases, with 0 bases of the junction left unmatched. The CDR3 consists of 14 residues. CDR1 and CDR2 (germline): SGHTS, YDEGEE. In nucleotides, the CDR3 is TGTGCCAGCAGCTTACAGGGGACTAATGAAAAACTGTTTTTT. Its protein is CASSLQGTNEKLFF.

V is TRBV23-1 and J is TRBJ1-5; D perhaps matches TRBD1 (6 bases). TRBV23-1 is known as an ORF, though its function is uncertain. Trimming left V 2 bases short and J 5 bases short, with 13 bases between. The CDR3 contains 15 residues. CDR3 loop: CASSQTGSEDQPQHF. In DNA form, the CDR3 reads TGCGCCAGCAGTCAAACAGGGAGTGAGGATCAGCCCCAGCATTTT.

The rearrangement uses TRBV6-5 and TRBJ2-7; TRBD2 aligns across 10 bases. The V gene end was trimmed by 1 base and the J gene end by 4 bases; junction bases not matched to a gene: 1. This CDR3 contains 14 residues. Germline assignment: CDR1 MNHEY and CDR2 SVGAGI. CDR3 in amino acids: CASSYYSGGYEQYF. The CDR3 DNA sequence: TGTGCCAGCAGTTACTATAGCGGGGGGTACGAGCAGTACTTC.

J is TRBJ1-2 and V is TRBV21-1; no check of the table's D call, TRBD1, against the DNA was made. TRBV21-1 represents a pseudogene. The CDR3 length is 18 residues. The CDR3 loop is CASSKTFPGPRFCYGYTF. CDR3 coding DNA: TGTGCCAGCAGCAAAACTTTCCCAGGGCCGAGGTTTTGTTATGGCTACACCTTC.

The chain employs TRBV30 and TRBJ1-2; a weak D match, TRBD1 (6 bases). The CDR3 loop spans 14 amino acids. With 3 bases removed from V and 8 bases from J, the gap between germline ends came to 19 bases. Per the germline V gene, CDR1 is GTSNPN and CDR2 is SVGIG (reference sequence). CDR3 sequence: CAWRGLGFQGGYTF. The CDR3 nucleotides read TGTGCCTGGAGAGGTTTGGGATTCCAGGGGGGCTACACCTTC. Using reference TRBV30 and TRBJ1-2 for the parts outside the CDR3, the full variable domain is SQTIHQWPATLVQPVGSPLSLECTVEGTSNPNLYWYRQAAGRGLQLLFYSVGIGQISSEVPQNLSASRPQDRQFILSSKKLLLSDSGFYLCAWRGLGFQGGYTFGSGTRLTVV.

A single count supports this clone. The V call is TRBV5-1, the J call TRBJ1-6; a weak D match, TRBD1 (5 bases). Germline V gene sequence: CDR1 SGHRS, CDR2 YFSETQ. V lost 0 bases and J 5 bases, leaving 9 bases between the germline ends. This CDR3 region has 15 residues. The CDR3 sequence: CASSLEGMNNSPLHF. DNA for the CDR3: TGCGCCAGCAGCTTGGAGGGGATGAATAATTCACCCCTCCACTTT.

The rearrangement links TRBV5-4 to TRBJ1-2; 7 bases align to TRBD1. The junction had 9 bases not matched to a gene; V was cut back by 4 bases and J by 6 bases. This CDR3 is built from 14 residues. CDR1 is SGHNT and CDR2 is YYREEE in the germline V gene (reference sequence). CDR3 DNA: TGTGCCAGCAGCCCGGATGGCAGGGGGGATGGCTACACCTTC. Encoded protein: CASSPDGRGDGYTF.

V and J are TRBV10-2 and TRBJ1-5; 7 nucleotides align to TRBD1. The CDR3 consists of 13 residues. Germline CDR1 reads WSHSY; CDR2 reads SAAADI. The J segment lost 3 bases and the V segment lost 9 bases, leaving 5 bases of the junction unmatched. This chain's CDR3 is CASKGQTNQPQHF. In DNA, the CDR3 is TGCGCCAGTAAGGGACAGACCAATCAGCCCCAGCATTTT.

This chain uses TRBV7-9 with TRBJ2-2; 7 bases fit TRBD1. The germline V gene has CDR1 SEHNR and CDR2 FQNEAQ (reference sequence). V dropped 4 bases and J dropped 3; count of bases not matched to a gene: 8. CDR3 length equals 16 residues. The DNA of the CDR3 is TGTGCCAGCAGCTCCTGGACAGGACGCGACACCGGGGAGCTGTTTTTT. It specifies CASSSWTGRDTGELFF.

CDR3 residues: CAWGILAKNIQYF. As DNA, the CDR3 is TGTGCCTGGGGAATACTAGCCAAAAACATTCAGTACTTC. The gene calls are TRBV30 and TRBJ2-4; D is unclear. The V gene lost 5 bases and the J gene lost 0 bases, with 8 bases spanning the gap. The CDR3 spans 13 residues. CDR1 is GTSNPN and CDR2 is SVGIG in the germline V gene (reference sequence).